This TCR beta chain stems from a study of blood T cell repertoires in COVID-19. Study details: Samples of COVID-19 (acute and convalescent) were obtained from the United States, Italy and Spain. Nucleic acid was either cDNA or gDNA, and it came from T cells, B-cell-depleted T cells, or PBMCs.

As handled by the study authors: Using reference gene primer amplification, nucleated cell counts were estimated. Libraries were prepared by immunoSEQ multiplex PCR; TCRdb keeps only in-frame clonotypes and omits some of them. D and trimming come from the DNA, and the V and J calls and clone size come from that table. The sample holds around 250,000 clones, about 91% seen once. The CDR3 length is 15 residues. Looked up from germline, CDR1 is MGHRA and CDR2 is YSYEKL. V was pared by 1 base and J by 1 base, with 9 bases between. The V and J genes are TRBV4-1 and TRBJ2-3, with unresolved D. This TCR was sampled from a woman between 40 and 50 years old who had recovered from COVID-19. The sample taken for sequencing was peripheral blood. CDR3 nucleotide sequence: TGCGCCAGCAGCCAAGTAAGCGTGGGCACAGATACGCAGTATTTT. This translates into CASSQVSVGTDTQYF.